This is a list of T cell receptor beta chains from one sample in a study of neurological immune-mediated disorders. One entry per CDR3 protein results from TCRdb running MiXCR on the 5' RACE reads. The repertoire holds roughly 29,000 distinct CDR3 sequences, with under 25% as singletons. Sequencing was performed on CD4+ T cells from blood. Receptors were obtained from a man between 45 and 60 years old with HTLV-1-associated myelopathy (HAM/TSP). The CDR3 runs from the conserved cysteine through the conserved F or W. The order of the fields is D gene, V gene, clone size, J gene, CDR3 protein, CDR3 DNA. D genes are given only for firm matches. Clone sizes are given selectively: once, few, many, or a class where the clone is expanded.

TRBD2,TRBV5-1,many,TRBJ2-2,CASSLFSRAGANTGELFF,TGCGCCAGCAGCTTATTTAGCAGAGCGGGAGCGAACACCGGGGAGCTGTTTTTT
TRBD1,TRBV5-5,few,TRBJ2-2,CASSDRQGARSGELFF,TGTGCCAGCAGCGATCGACAGGGGGCGCGTTCCGGGGAGCTGTTTTTT
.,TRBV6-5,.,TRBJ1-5,CASRRTNNQPQHF,TGTGCCAGCAGGCGGACGAACAATCAGCCCCAGCATTTT
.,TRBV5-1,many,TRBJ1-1,CASSPRSRRGDEAFF,TGCGCCAGCAGCCCCAGGAGCAGAAGGGGCGATGAAGCTTTCTTT
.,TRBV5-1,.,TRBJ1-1,CASSLLVNTEAFF,TGCGCCAGCAGCTTGCTAGTAAACACTGAAGCTTTCTTT
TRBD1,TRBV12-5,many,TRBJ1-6,CASGPTGAGNSPLHF,TGTGCTAGTGGTCCCACAGGGGCAGGTAATTCACCCCTCCACTTT
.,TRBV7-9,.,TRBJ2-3,CASSFLGGASTDTQYF,TGTGCCAGCAGCTTCCTCGGCGGGGCTAGCACAGATACGCAGTATTTT
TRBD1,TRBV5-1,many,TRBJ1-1,CASSSYSGQGYATEAFF,TGCGCCAGCAGCTCATACTCGGGACAGGGGTATGCCACTGAAGCTTTCTTT
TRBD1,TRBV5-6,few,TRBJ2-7,CASSRGRTGAYEQYF,TGTGCCAGCAGCCGGGGGCGGACAGGGGCCTACGAGCAGTACTTC
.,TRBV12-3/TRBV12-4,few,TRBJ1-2,CASSEVLHYGYTF,TGTGCCAGCAGTGAAGTCCTACACTATGGCTACACCTTC
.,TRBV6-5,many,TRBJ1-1,CASSLSEDTEAFF,TGTGCCAGCAGTCTCTCGGAGGACACTGAAGCTTTCTTT
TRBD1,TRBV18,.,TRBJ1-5,CASSPRTGDQPQHF,TGTGCCAGCTCACCGCGGACAGGGGATCAGCCCCAGCATTTT
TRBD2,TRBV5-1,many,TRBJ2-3,CASSTNAGRGVSDTQYF,TGCGCCAGCAGCACGAATGCCGGGCGGGGGGTGTCAGATACGCAGTATTTT
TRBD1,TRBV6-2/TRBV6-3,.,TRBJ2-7,CASRHRGYEQYF,TGTGCCAGCAGACACAGGGGCTACGAGCAGTACTTC
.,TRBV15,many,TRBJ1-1,CATSRDRPHGNTEAFF,TGTGCCACCAGCAGAGATAGGCCACACGGGAACACTGAAGCTTTCTTT
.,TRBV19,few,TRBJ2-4,CASSIHGQPLAKNIQYF,TGTGCCAGTAGTATCCACGGGCAGCCCTTAGCCAAAAACATTCAGTACTTC
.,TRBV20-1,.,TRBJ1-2,CSARVGSSRGYTF,TGCAGTGCTAGAGTGGGAAGTAGTAGAGGCTACACCTTC
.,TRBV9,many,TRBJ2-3,CASSALGSGSSTDTQYF,TGTGCCAGCAGCGCGCTCGGGAGCGGAAGTAGCACAGATACGCAGTATTTT
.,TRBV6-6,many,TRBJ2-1,CASRQVRNEQFF,TGTGCCAGCAGACAGGTGCGAAATGAGCAGTTCTTC
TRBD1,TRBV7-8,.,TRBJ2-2,CASSLEGQQNTVELFF,TGTGCCAGCAGCTTAGAGGGACAGCAGAACACCGTGGAGCTGTTTTTT
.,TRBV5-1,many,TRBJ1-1,CASSSGLMNTEAFF,TGCGCCAGCAGCTCGGGGTTAATGAACACTGAAGCTTTCTTT
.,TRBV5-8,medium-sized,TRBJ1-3,CASSLRTHTRQGNTIYF,TGTGCCAGCAGCTTACGGACACACACTCGCCAGGGAAACACCATATATTTT
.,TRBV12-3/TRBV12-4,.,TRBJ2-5,CASRPLQGGETQYF,TGTGCCAGCAGGCCCCTACAGGGAGGAGAGACCCAGTACTTC
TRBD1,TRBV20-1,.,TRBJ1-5,CSASRTGREGPQHF,TGCAGTGCTTCCCGGACAGGGAGGGAGGGGCCCCAGCATTTT
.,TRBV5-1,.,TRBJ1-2,CASRSHRDRDDYTF,TGCGCCAGCAGATCCCACCGGGATAGGGACGACTACACCTTC
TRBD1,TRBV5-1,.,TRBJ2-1,CASSLQGAVDEQFF,TGCGCCAGCAGCTTGCAGGGGGCGGTCGATGAGCAGTTCTTC
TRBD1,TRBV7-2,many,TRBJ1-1,CASSLGQGRRLAEAFF,TGTGCCAGCAGCTTAGGACAGGGGAGGAGGTTGGCTGAAGCTTTCTTT
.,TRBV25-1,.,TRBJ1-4,CASSESQGSGSKLFF,TGTGCCAGCAGTGAATCCCAGGGGTCGGGGTCAAAACTGTTTTTT
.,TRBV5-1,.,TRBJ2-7,CASSLEQGVTYEQYF,TGCGCCAGCAGCTTGGAACAGGGAGTGACCTACGAGCAGTACTTC
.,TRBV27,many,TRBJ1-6,CASRIYNSPLHF,TGTGCCAGCAGGATTTATAATTCACCCCTCCACTTT
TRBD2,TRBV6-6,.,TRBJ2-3,CASRTSGVADTQYF,TGTGCCAGCAGGACTAGCGGGGTCGCAGATACGCAGTATTTT
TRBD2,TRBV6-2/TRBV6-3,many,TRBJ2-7,CASSSAGPLYEQYF,TGTGCCAGCAGTTCAGCGGGACCCCTCTACGAGCAGTACTTC
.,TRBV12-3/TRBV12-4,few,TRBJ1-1,CASSFERGGGTEAFF,TGTGCCAGCAGTTTCGAGCGGGGAGGAGGCACTGAAGCTTTCTTT
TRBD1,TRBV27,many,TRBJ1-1,CASSSDRVNTEAFF,TGTGCCAGCAGTTCGGACAGGGTGAACACTGAAGCTTTCTTT
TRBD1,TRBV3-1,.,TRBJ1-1,CASNRQGANTEAFF,TGTGCCAGCAACCGACAGGGAGCGAACACTGAAGCTTTCTTT
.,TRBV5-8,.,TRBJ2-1,CASSFWTQTRTAHQQFF,TGTGCCAGCAGCTTCTGGACACAGACTCGCACAGCTCACCAGCAGTTCTTC
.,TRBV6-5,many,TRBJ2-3,CASSPGNTQYF,TGTGCCAGCAGCCCAGGGAATACGCAGTATTTT
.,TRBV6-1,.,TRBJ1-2,CASSMEGYGYTF,TGTGCCAGCAGTATGGAGGGGTACGGCTACACCTTC
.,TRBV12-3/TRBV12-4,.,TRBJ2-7,CASSLGAGSPYEQYF,TGTGCCAGCAGTTTAGGAGCAGGGAGTCCCTACGAGCAGTACTTC
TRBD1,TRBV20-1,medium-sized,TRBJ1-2,CSAEGALYGYTF,TGCAGTGCCGAGGGGGCTCTCTATGGCTACACCTTC
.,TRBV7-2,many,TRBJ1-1,CASSLVGVMNTEAFF,TGTGCCAGCAGCTTAGTAGGGGTGATGAACACTGAAGCTTTCTTT
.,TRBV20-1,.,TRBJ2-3,CSALSGRVPDTQYF,TGCAGTGCTCTAAGCGGTAGGGTCCCAGATACGCAGTATTTT
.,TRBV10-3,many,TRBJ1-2,CAISDSGTSNGGYTF,TGTGCCATCAGTGACTCCGGGACATCTAACGGCGGCTACACCTTC
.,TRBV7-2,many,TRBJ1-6,CASSSESVSPLHF,TGTGCCAGCAGCTCCGAAAGCGTGTCACCCCTCCACTTT
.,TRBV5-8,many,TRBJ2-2,CASSPPRDGSNTGELFF,TGTGCCAGCAGCCCCCCCCGGGACGGATCGAACACCGGGGAGCTGTTTTTT
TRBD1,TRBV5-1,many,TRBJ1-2,CASSPSGQGEGYTF,TGCGCCAGCAGCCCGTCGGGACAGGGCGAAGGCTACACCTTC
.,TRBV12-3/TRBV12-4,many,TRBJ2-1,CASSLGENYNEQFF,TGTGCCAGCAGTTTAGGGGAAAACTACAATGAGCAGTTCTTC
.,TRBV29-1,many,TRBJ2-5,CSVAWTARGETQYF,TGCAGCGTGGCCTGGACAGCACGAGGGGAGACCCAGTACTTC
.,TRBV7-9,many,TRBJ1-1,CASSLDELGTAEAFF,TGTGCCAGCAGCTTAGACGAGTTAGGGACGGCTGAAGCTTTCTTT
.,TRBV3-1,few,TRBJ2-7,CASSQEPRIAYEQYF,TGTGCCAGCAGCCAAGAGCCCAGGATTGCCTACGAGCAGTACTTC
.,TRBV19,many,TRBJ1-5,CASRDTINQPQHF,TGTGCCAGCAGGGATACTATCAATCAGCCCCAGCATTTT
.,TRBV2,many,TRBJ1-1,CASSWSENTEAFF,TGTGCCAGCAGCTGGTCCGAGAACACTGAAGCTTTCTTT
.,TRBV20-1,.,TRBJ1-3,CSASPSSSGNTIYF,TGCAGTGCTAGTCCTTCGAGCTCTGGAAACACCATATATTTT
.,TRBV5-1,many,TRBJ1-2,CASSLGQSYGYTF,TGCGCCAGCAGCTTGGGACAGTCATATGGCTACACCTTC
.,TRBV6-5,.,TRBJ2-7,CASSQSYRGSEQYF,TGTGCCAGCAGTCAGTCTTATAGGGGATCCGAGCAGTACTTC